This TCR beta chain was recorded in a study of T cell responses to AZD1222 COVID-19 vaccine. Study results and limitations: Repertoire sampling occurred only after the peak T cell response. Recipients of two AZD1222 doses showed rising Spike-specific TCR breadth and depth. Spike as a whole was targeted by vaccine-associated CD4 TCRs, dominant at 160-218 and 743-854.

To note about this clone: What it binds is unknown.

V shed 2 bases and J shed 8 bases, with 19 bases lying between them. The CDR3 length is 15 residues. CDR1 is GTSNPN and CDR2 is SVGIG in the germline V gene (reference sequence). Only in-frame clones appear in the TCRdb table, and some are missing; sequencing was by immunoSEQ multiplex PCR. The table shows roughly 140,000 clones, with just over 90% occurring only once. This clonotype was obtained from an adult in good health. The chain couples TRBV30 to TRBJ2-1; possible D gene TRBD2, 7 bases. This specimen was peripheral blood, taken on day 0 of MenACWY control vaccination. The CDR3, as DNA: TGTGCCTGGAGTCTGCGGCGGGGGCCTCTCGATGAGCAGTTCTTC. It specifies CAWSLRRGPLDEQFF.